This TCR beta chain was documented in a study of T cell responses to AZD1222 COVID-19 vaccine. Libraries were prepared by immunoSEQ multiplex PCR; TCRdb keeps only in-frame clonotypes and omits some of them. The sample holds tens of thousands of clones, approximately 79% seen once. The CDR3 sequence is 14 residues long. V was shortened by 5 bases and J by 1 base, with 11 bases between the two germline ends. The V gene's germline CDR1 is LNHDA and CDR2 SQIVND (reference sequence). This clone was seen just once. Sample: peripheral blood, taken on day 0 of MenACWY control vaccination. The sequence was collected from an adult in good health. The chain carries TRBV19 and TRBJ1-1; D is undetermined. The CDR3 loop reads CASSQRSGNTEAFF. Here the CDR3 DNA reads TGTGCCAGTAGTCAGCGGTCAGGGAACACTGAAGCTTTCTTT.